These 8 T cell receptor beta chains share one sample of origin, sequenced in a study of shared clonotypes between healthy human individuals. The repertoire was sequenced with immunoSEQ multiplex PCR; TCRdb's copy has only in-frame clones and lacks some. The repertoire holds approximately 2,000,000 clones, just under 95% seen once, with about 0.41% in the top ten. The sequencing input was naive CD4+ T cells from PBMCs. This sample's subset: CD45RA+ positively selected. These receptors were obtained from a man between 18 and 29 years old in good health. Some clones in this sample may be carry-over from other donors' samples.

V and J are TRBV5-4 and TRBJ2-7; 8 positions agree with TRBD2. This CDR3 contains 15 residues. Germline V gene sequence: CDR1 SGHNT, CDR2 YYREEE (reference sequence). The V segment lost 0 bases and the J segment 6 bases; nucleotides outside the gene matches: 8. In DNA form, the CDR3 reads TGTGCCAGCAGCTTGGTGACGGGAGGGCCGTTCGAGCAGTACTTC. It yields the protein CASSLVTGGPFEQYF. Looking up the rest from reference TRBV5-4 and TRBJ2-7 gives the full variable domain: ETGVTQSPTHLIKTRGQQVTLRCSSQSGHNTVSWYQQALGQGPQFIFQYYREEENGRGNFPPRFSGLQFPNYSSELNVNALELDDSALYLCASSLVTGGPFEQYFGPGTRLTVT.

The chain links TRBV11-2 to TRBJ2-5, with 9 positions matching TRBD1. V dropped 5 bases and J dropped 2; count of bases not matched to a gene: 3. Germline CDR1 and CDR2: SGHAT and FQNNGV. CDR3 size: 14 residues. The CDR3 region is CASSRTGVQETQYF. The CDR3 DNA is TGTGCCAGCAGCCGGACAGGGGTACAAGAGACCCAGTACTTC. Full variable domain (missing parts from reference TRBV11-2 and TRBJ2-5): EAGVAQSPRYKIIEKRQSVAFWCNPISGHATLYWYQQILGQGPKLLIQFQNNGVVDDSQLPKDRFSAERLKGVDSTLKIQPAKLEDSAVYLCASSRTGVQETQYFGPGTRLLVL.

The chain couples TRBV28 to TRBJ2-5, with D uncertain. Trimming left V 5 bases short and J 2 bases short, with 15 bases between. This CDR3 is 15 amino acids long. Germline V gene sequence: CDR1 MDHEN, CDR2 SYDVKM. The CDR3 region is CASSTLRAVQETQYF. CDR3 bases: TGTGCCAGCAGTACCCTTCGGGCAGTACAAGAGACCCAGTACTTC.

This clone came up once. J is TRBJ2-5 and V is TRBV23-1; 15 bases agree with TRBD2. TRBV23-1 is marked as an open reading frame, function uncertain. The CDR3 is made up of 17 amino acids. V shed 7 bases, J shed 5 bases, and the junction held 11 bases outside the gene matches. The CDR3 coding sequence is TGCGCCAGCACGTCAACCGGGACTAGCGGGAGGCGGGAGACCCAGTACTTC. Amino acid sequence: CASTSTGTSGRRETQYF.

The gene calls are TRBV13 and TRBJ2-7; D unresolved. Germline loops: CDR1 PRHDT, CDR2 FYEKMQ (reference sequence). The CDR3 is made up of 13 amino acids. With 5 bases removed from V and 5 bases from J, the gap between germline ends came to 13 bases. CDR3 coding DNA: TGTGCCAGCAGCGCCCAGGCCCCCCACGAGCAGTACTTC. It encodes CASSAQAPHEQYF.

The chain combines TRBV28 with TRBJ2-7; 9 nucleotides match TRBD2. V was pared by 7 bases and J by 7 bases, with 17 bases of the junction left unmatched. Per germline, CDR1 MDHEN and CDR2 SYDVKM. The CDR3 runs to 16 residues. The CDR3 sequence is CASIAAGSGSMGEQYF. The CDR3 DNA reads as TGTGCCAGCATCGCAGCGGGTAGCGGGAGCATGGGTGAGCAGTACTTC.

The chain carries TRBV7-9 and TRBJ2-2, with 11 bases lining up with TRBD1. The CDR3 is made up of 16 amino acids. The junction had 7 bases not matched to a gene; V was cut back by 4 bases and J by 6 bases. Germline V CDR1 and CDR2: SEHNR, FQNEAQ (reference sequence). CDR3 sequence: CASSSLGQGASGELFF. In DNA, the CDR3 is TGTGCCAGCAGCTCCCTCGGACAGGGGGCCTCCGGGGAGCTGTTTTTT.

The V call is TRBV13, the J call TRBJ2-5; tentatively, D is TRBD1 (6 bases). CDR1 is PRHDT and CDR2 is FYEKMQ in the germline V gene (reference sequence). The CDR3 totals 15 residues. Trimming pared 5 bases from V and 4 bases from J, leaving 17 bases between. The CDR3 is CASSQQKQGSETQYF. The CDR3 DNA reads TGTGCCAGCAGCCAGCAGAAACAGGGATCAGAGACCCAGTACTTC.